A selection of T cell receptor beta chains follows, all from one sample in a study of blood T cell repertoires in COVID-19. The data were produced by immunoSEQ multiplex PCR, yet TCRdb's version contains in-frame clones alone and is incomplete. The sample yields roughly 290,000 clones, around 90% seen once. Sequencing was done on a sample of peripheral blood. The receptors were sampled from a woman under 40 with COVID-19, enrolled during active disease. Each CDR3 is given with its conserved first and last residue. The D gene is left open where the match is weak. Clone size is shown for a subset of rows, as once, few, many or a class of expanded clone.

d_call j_call clone_size v_call cdr3_aa cdr3_nt
TRBD2 TRBJ2-1 . TRBV7-3 CASSRGGYNEQFF TGTGCCAGCAGCCGCGGGGGATACAATGAGCAGTTCTTC
. TRBJ2-1 . TRBV3-1/TRBV3-2 CASSRGTSYSYNEQFF TGTGCCAGCAGCCGAGGGACTTCCTACTCCTACAATGAGCAGTTCTTC
TRBD1 TRBJ1-1 few TRBV5-1 CASSRTGETEAFF TGCGCCAGCAGTCGTACAGGGGAAACTGAAGCTTTCTTT
TRBD1 TRBJ2-2 . TRBV5-1 CASRSTGGPGELFF TGCGCCAGCAGGTCGACAGGGGGGCCCGGGGAGCTGTTTTTT
. TRBJ2-7 . TRBV30 CAWSPPLVGSYEQYF TGTGCCTGGAGTCCCCCCCTCGTCGGCTCCTACGAGCAGTACTTC
TRBD2 TRBJ2-7 . TRBV2 CASSVSGGTYEQYF TGTGCCAGCAGTGTCTCGGGGGGGACCTACGAGCAGTACTTC
TRBD1 TRBJ1-5 . TRBV4-1 CASSPGQGLGNQPQHF TGCGCCAGCAGCCCGGGACAGGGGTTGGGCAATCAGCCCCAGCATTTT
TRBD1 TRBJ1-3 . TRBV3-1/TRBV3-2 CASSYGTGSGNTIYF TGTGCCAGCAGCTATGGGACAGGGTCTGGAAACACCATATATTTT
TRBD2 TRBJ2-7 . TRBV9 CASSEGLAGERVYEQYF TGTGCCAGCAGCGAAGGACTAGCGGGAGAGCGGGTCTACGAGCAGTACTTC
TRBD2 TRBJ2-1 . TRBV2 CASSEDGLAETINEQFF TGTGCCAGCAGTGAAGATGGGCTAGCGGAGACTATCAATGAGCAGTTCTTC
TRBD1 TRBJ1-1 once TRBV6-2/TRBV6-3 CASSSTGGTEAFF TGTGCCAGCAGTTCGACAGGGGGCACTGAAGCTTTCTTT
TRBD1 TRBJ2-7 . TRBV6-5 CASTPGGQGYEQYF TGTGCCAGCACCCCCGGGGGACAGGGGTACGAGCAGTACTTC
TRBD2 TRBJ2-1 . TRBV4-1 CASSPYRTSGDNEQFF TGCGCCAGCAGCCCCTACCGGACTAGCGGTGACAATGAGCAGTTCTTC
. TRBJ1-5 . TRBV20-1 CSASGGGAGNQPQHF TGCAGTGCTAGTGGGGGGGGCGCGGGCAATCAGCCCCAGCATTTT
TRBD1 TRBJ1-2 few TRBV6-5 CAILNRGLPYGYTF TGTGCCATCCTCAACAGGGGATTGCCATATGGCTACACCTTC
. TRBJ2-5 . TRBV6-5 CASSYSPGLETQYF TGTGCCAGCAGTTACTCGCCAGGGTTGGAGACCCAGTACTTC
TRBD2 TRBJ2-7 once TRBV10-2 CASASGPNSYEQYF TGCGCCAGCGCTAGCGGGCCCAACTCCTACGAGCAGTACTTC
. TRBJ2-3 . TRBV27 CASSFLLPDTQYF TGTGCCAGCAGTTTCCTCCTCCCGGATACGCAGTATTTT
TRBD1 TRBJ1-6 . TRBV23-1 CASSLKGQGSGSPLHF TGCGCCAGCAGTCTGAAGGGACAGGGCTCGGGTTCACCCCTCCACTTT
. TRBJ2-2 . TRBV2 CASSEAAGRTGELFF TGTGCCAGCAGTGAAGCCGCTGGGCGCACCGGGGAGCTGTTTTTT
TRBD2 TRBJ2-3 . TRBV11-2 CASSFAGGADTQYF TGTGCCAGCAGCTTTGCGGGGGGGGCAGATACGCAGTATTTT
. TRBJ2-7 . TRBV28 CASSLNLFYEQYF TGTGCCAGCAGTTTAAACTTATTCTACGAGCAGTACTTC